This T cell receptor (beta chain) was obtained from a study of beta chain features in type 1 diabetes listed by TCRdb under 2018. Regarding the complete study: Mean age, gender distribution, total cell number and subset yield were not different between patients and healthy donors. A total of around 110,000,000 sorted cells were examined across all samples, and RNA yield correlated strongly with the number of cells per subset. The study compared the TCRB repertoires of sorted circulating CD4+ T cell subsets in recently diagnosed type 1 diabetes patients with those in matched healthy donors. Whereas all 28 donors provided naive and central memory subsets, regulatory and stem cell-like memory subsets were isolated from just 8 patients and roughly 8 healthy donors.

A single peripheral blood draw of approximately 120 mL on average was collected from each donor into heparinised tubes. Naive, central memory, regulatory and stem cell-like memory CD4+ T cells were sorted on a BD FACSAria II using a panel including CD45RO, CCR7, CD25, CD127, CD95 and CD27. All sorted populations exceeded 95% purity. Right away, PBMCs were isolated by Lymphoprep density gradient centrifugation and were stained directly, with no culture step. Samples were stained and sorted in pairs, with one healthy donor and one patient per experiment, so that batch effects were minimized. What the study reported, not specific to this receptor: At VDJ recombination sites, type 1 diabetes patients had fewer insertions and more deleted nucleotides, which implies abnormalities in thymic rearrangement. Shorter templates might have been favored by PCR, but patient and control samples were amplified and corrected together, so both groups would have been affected equally by any skew. Because cDNA was sequenced instead of genomic DNA, highly expressing activated cells could be over-represented, though the groups showed no difference in activation or CD3 levels. Because small numbers of individuals were included in the HLA sub-analyses, any influence of HLA type on TCRB rearrangement was left unresolved. Type 1 diabetes patients showed a moderate but significant shortening of TCRB CDR3 length in all four CD4+ subsets. The naive, central memory and regulatory TCRB repertoires appeared to resemble one another more closely among patients than among healthy donors.

All of the isolated RNA was reverse transcribed with the High Capacity cDNA Reverse Transcription Kit, so expressed TCRB transcripts were sequenced. Deep immunoSEQ sequencing was applied to naive, central memory and regulatory T cell samples, giving an average of roughly 3.5 million total reads per sample. Sorted cells were lysed in RLT buffer and RNA was extracted with DNase-treated RNeasy Micro or Mini kits, depending on cell number. Each cell subset was processed on its own to prevent cross-contamination, while patient and healthy donor samples were processed together. The immunoSEQ multiplex PCR was used to amplify TCRB sequences from cDNA, yielding 87-bp fragments that span the CDR3 region. Sequencing of the amplicons was done on the Illumina HiSeq platform. In the original analysis: Synthetic template baselines were used to correct PCR bias computationally, reads within Hamming distance 2 were collapsed together, and singletons that could not be merged were discarded. By aligning reads against IMGT, V, D and J genes, CDR3 length, and insertions or deletions at six rearrangement sites were assigned. Within each subset, clonotype counts were normalized to the number of sorted cells before true diversity and Gini coefficients were calculated with the tcR R package. Repertoire sharing was quantified using the overlap coefficient calculated on TCRB nucleotide sequences. As a proxy for the pre-selection repertoire, out-of-frame TCRB sequences from naive cells were analyzed. TCRdb holds this immuneACCESS table with in-frame rearrangements only. Some clones are missing; in checked studies, unresolved V genes explain under half, and the rest has no known cause. V, J and clone size derive from that table, while D and trimming were established from the DNA sequence. The sample table holds around 330,000 clones, of which 9.5% to 11% were seen once. The ten largest clones add up to approximately 0.016% of the sample.

Concerning this clone: Its antigen has not been determined. Base qualities are not provided; no much larger clone lies one nucleotide away.

From cysteine to phenylalanine, the CDR3 is 18 amino acids long. Only the CDR3 region is kept as DNA, spanning 54 bases read in frame from base 1. After removal of 1 base from V and 4 bases from J, the junction retains 12 bases not matched to a gene. Based on the germline V gene, the CDR1 and CDR2 sequences are KGHSH and LQKENI. The clonotype originates from a woman between 25 and 40 years old in good health. The chain couples TRBV18 to TRBJ2-7; 11 central bases correspond to TRBD1. Sequencing was carried out using naive CD4+ T cells from blood. The sample's cell subset or site, from its label and the paper: true naive CD4+ T cells. CDR3 reads: CASSPRSAGGTGGYEQYF. The DNA reads as follows: TGTGCCAGCTCACCACGGAGCGCGGGCGGGACAGGGGGTTACGAGCAGTACTTC.